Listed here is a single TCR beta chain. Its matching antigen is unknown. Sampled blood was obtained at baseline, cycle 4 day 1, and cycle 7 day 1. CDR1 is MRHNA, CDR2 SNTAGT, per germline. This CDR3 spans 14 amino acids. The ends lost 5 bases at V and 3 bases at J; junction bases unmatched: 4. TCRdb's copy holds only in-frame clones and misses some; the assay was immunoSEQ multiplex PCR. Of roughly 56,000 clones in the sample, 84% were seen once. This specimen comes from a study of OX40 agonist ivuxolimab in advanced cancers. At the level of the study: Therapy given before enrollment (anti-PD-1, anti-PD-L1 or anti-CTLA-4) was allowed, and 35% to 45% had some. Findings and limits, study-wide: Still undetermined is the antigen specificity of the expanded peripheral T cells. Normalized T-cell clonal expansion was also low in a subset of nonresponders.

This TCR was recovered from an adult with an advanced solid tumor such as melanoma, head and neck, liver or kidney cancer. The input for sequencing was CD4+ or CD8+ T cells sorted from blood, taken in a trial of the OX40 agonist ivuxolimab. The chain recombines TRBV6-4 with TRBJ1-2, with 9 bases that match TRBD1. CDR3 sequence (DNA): TGTGCCAGCAGTAAGACAGGGGGTGACTATGGCTACACCTTC. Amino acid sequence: CASSKTGGDYGYTF.